This entry lists 14 T cell receptor beta chains sequenced from one sample in a study of tissue T cells after allogeneic stem cell transplantation. TCRdb's copy holds only in-frame clones and misses some; the assay was immunoSEQ multiplex PCR. The profile shows fewer than 1,500 clones, roughly 80% of them singletons. Source: blood, taken at autopsy. Receptor source: a male patient older than 55 with steroid-refractory graft-versus-host disease after an allogeneic stem cell transplant. Some T cells here may be from the graft donor.

This rearrangement joins TRBV6-2 or TRBV6-3 to TRBJ1-5; D might be TRBD1 (5 bases). CDR3 length: 15 amino acids. V shed 2 bases and J shed 3 bases, with 11 bases lying between them. Germline CDR1 and CDR2: MNHEY and SVGEGT. The CDR3 coding sequence is TGTGCCAGCAGTTACGGGGCAGTTAACAATCAGCCCCAGCATTTT. Protein: CASSYGAVNNQPQHF.

This sequence joins TRBV30 and TRBJ1-2; D possibly corresponds to TRBD1 (5 bases). The CDR3 loop spans 12 amino acids. Trimming shortened V by 1 base and J by 7 bases, and 10 bases separated the two germline ends. Germline V CDR1 and CDR2: GTSNPN, SVGIG (reference sequence). The DNA of the CDR3 is TGTGCCTGGAGTGGAGGGGCGGGTGGCTACACCTTC. It yields the protein CAWSGGAGGYTF.

The CDR3 sequence is CASTLSGAYEAFF. DNA of the CDR3: TGTGCCAGCACCCTAAGCGGGGCATATGAAGCTTTCTTT. The genes are TRBV7-9 and TRBJ1-1; a possible D gene is TRBD1 (5 bases). Germline loops: CDR1 SEHNR, CDR2 FQNEAQ (reference sequence). Trimming shortened V by 7 bases and J by 7 bases, and 16 bases separated the two germline ends. This CDR3 region has 13 residues.

This rearrangement joins TRBV24-1 to TRBJ1-5; D perhaps matches TRBD1 (6 bases). CDR1 KGHDR and CDR2 SFDVKD come from the germline V gene. The CDR3 contains 14 residues. Trimming cost V 3 bases and J 6 bases, with 11 bases left between them. The CDR3 DNA is TGTGCCACCAGTGATGGGACATCGTCTCAGCCCCAGCATTTT. This encodes CATSDGTSSQPQHF.

This clone was recorded only once. This rearrangement joins TRBV12-3 or TRBV12-4 to TRBJ2-3; D uncertain. V lost 4 bases and J lost 0, with 5 bases in between. This CDR3 contains 13 residues. In nucleotides, the CDR3 is TGTGCCAGCAGTTCTCCTAGCACAGATACGCAGTATTTT. It yields the protein CASSSPSTDTQYF.

The chain joins TRBV9 to TRBJ2-2; 9 positions match TRBD2. The CDR3 totals 18 residues. Germline CDR1 SGDLS, CDR2 YYNGEE. V lost 0 bases to trimming and J lost 1 base; unmatched junction nucleotides: 7. This CDR3 is CASSVGISSGGNTGELFF. The CDR3 nucleotides are TGTGCCAGCAGCGTAGGAATTAGTAGCGGGGGGAACACCGGGGAGCTGTTTTTT.

The genes are TRBV30 and TRBJ1-6, with D perhaps TRBD1 (6 bases). Germline-derived CDR1 and CDR2 are GTSNPN and SVGIG (reference sequence). The CDR3 loop spans 15 amino acids. Trimming removed 4 bases at V and 3 bases at J, with 13 bases between. The CDR3 coding sequence is TGTGCCTGGATTGTAGGGGGATACTATAATTCACCCCTCCACTTT. Amino acid sequence: CAWIVGGYYNSPLHF.

A note on this clone: The junction departs from the called germline gene at one end, perhaps through a read error. The genes are TRBV5-5 and TRBJ1-2; D is undetermined. The CDR3 runs 16 residues. Germline lookup yields CDR1 SGHKS and CDR2 YYEKEE (reference sequence). The CDR3 DNA sequence: TGTGCCAGCAGCTTGCAGTTACGGCCGCAGAGACTAATGTACGCCTTC. It translates to CASSLQLRPQRLMYAF.

The rearrangement links TRBV29-1 to TRBJ2-1; 12 positions match TRBD2. V lost 3 bases, J lost 9 bases, and 9 bases stayed unmatched. The CDR3 has 15 residues. From germline, CDR1 is SQVTM and CDR2 ANQGSEA. The CDR3 nucleotides read TGCAGCGTTGAGGATTCTAGCGGGGGGGCCACTGAGCAGTTCTTC. It encodes CSVEDSSGGATEQFF.

This sequence joins TRBV28 and TRBJ2-5; D is uncertain. CDR1 is MDHEN and CDR2 is SYDVKM in the germline V gene. V lost 7 bases, J lost 2 bases, and 11 bases lay in between. This CDR3 has 13 amino acids. CDR3 sequence: CASTRPAQETQYF. In DNA form, the CDR3 reads TGTGCCAGCACGAGACCGGCACAAGAGACCCAGTACTTC.

The chain carries TRBV3-1 (or the pseudogene TRBV3-2) and TRBJ2-7, with D hard to call. The CDR3 has 15 residues. V dropped 3 bases and J dropped 0 bases, with 12 bases sitting between them. The germline V gene encodes CDR1 LGHDT and CDR2 YNNKEL (reference sequence). The DNA for the CDR3 is TGTGCCAGCAGCCAGAGTCCCGCAGGCTCCTACGAGCAGTACTTC. The encoded protein is CASSQSPAGSYEQYF.

The chain has TRBV3-1 (or the pseudogene TRBV3-2) and TRBJ2-3, with TRBD2 identical over 13 bases. Germline CDR1 reads LGHDT; CDR2 reads YNNKEL (reference sequence). CDR3 length equals 18 residues. The J segment lost 0 bases and the V segment lost 4 bases, leaving 7 bases of the junction unmatched. CDR3 DNA: TGTGCCAGCAGCCGACTCGGGACTAGCGGGGCTAGCACAGATACGCAGTATTTT. Translation: CASSRLGTSGASTDTQYF.

The rearrangement joins TRBV7-9 to TRBJ2-5; D assignment may be TRBD1 or TRBD2 (5 bases each). The V end was cut by 2 bases, the J end by 3 bases, with 16 bases between. Germline V gives CDR1 SEHNR, CDR2 FQNEAQ (reference sequence). This CDR3 comprises 16 residues. This CDR3 is CASSLTPVREKETQYF. CDR3 DNA: TGTGCCAGCAGCTTAACCCCGGTCAGGGAGAAAGAGACCCAGTACTTC. Complete variable domain (other parts from reference TRBV7-9 and TRBJ2-5): DTGVSQNPRHKITKRGQNVTFRCDPISEHNRLYWYRQTLGQGPEFLTYFQNEAQLEKSRLLSDRFSAERPKGSFSTLEIQRTEQGDSAMYLCASSLTPVREKETQYFGPGTRLLVL.

This chain links TRBV6-5 with TRBJ1-1; 9 bases align to TRBD1. The CDR3 is made up of 14 amino acids. With 6 bases clipped from V and 3 bases from J, the junction kept 5 bases outside the gene matches. Per germline, CDR1 MNHEY and CDR2 SVGAGI. CDR3 loop: CASRYRGLHTEAFF. In DNA form, the CDR3 reads TGTGCCAGCAGATACAGGGGGCTGCACACTGAAGCTTTCTTT.